One sample yielded the 17 T cell receptor beta chains listed below, sequenced in a study of shared clonotypes between healthy human individuals. The repertoire was sequenced with immunoSEQ multiplex PCR; TCRdb's copy has only in-frame clones and lacks some. The sample consists of some 900,000 clones, over 75% of them appearing once. Material: memory CD4+ T cells sorted from blood. Subset specified: CD45RA-negative fraction. The receptors originated from a man younger than 30 in good health.

The V and J genes are TRBV15 and TRBJ1-2; D is ambiguous. Germline CDR1 is LNHNV and CDR2 is YYDKDF (reference sequence). CDR3 length: 13 amino acids. V was pared by 0 bases and J by 8 bases, with 10 bases between. The CDR3 DNA follows: TGTGCCACCAGCAGAGATAGGCAAAGCGGCTACACCTTC. It specifies CATSRDRQSGYTF.

The V call is TRBV13, the J call TRBJ1-5; D not certain. The CDR3 contains 14 residues. CDR1 is PRHDT and CDR2 is FYEKMQ in the germline V gene (reference sequence). V was pared by 0 bases and J by 7 bases, with 10 bases between. The CDR3: CASSLGHVEQPQHF. CDR3 in DNA: TGTGCCAGCAGCTTAGGCCATGTGGAACAGCCCCAGCATTTT.

The J gene is TRBJ2-7, the V gene TRBV1; the DNA was not compared with TRBD1, the D call given in the table. TRBV1 is designated a pseudogene. The CDR3 totals 15 residues. CDR3 DNA sequence: TGCACCAGCAGCCTGCTGGGGGACAGGCCCCACGAGCAGTACTTC. Protein sequence: CTSSLLGDRPHEQYF.

The rearrangement links TRBV28 to TRBJ1-1; D unclear. The germline CDR1 and CDR2 sequences are MDHEN and SYDVKM. This CDR3 spans 14 amino acids. The germline V and J ends were trimmed by 5 bases and 1 base, with 11 bases remaining between them. This CDR3 is CASSLIKGNTEAFF. The CDR3 region has the DNA TGTGCCAGCAGTCTAATTAAGGGGAACACTGAAGCTTTCTTT.

The genes are TRBV28 and TRBJ1-1; 7 nucleotides line up with TRBD1. The CDR3 is 15 residues long. Germline V CDR1 and CDR2: MDHEN, SYDVKM. V gave up 3 bases and J gave up 5 bases; unmatched junction bases: 9. The CDR3 spells CASSFQGVLTTEAFF. Here the CDR3 DNA reads TGTGCCAGCAGTTTCCAGGGGGTCCTAACTACTGAAGCTTTCTTT.

This chain uses TRBV7-9 with TRBJ2-5; TRBD2 matches 12 bases. The CDR3 spans 17 residues. Losses at the gene ends were 5 bases for V and 1 base for J; bases not matched to a gene: 8. CDR1 and CDR2 from the germline V gene are SEHNR and FQNEAQ (reference sequence). CDR3 amino acids: CASSPGGTSGPQETQYF. In DNA form, the CDR3 reads TGTGCCAGCAGCCCAGGGGGGACTAGCGGGCCCCAAGAGACCCAGTACTTC.

This chain uses TRBV2 with TRBJ2-7; 9 positions match TRBD1. The CDR3 sequence is 16 residues long. Unmatched junction bases numbered 13, after V lost 6 bases and J lost 4 bases. CDR1 SNHLY and CDR2 FYNNEI come from the germline V gene. The CDR3 DNA is TGTGCCAGCAGCCTCGAGATGGGACAGGGAGTTTACGAGCAGTACTTC. Encoded protein: CASSLEMGQGVYEQYF.

The rearrangement links TRBV18 to TRBJ1-2; the match to TRBD1 covers 7 bases. With V trimmed by 5 bases and J by 4 bases, 4 bases remained unmatched. Germline values: CDR1 KGHSH, CDR2 LQKENI. CDR3 length: 13 amino acids. The CDR3 region is CASSVDRVYGYTF. CDR3 sequence (DNA): TGTGCCAGCTCAGTAGACAGGGTCTATGGCTACACCTTC.

The table lists this clone with a count of one. The gene calls are TRBV7-2 and TRBJ2-1; D may be TRBD1 or TRBD2 (5 bases each). The CDR3 has 12 amino acids. Looked up from germline, CDR1 is SGHTA and CDR2 is FQGNSA. Deletions cut 1 base from V and 9 bases from J, with 7 bases between. Written as DNA, the CDR3 is TGTGCCAGCAGCTTAGGTGGGACTGAGCAGTTCTTC. Translation gives CASSLGGTEQFF. Full variable domain (missing parts from reference TRBV7-2 and TRBJ2-1): GAGVSQSPSNKVTEKGKDVELRCDPISGHTALYWYRQSLGQGLEFLIYFQGNSAPDKSGLPSDRFSAERTGGSVSTLTIQRTQQEDSAVYLCASSLGGTEQFFGPGTRLTVL.

The chain has TRBV29-1 and TRBJ2-5; D tentatively reads TRBD1 or TRBD2 (6 bases each). Germline-derived CDR1 and CDR2 are SQVTM and ANQGSEA. The CDR3 is made up of 13 amino acids. V was cut by 6 bases and J by 2 bases, with 13 bases left in between. For the CDR3, the DNA is TGCAGCGTGGCCCGGGGGCAACAAGAGACCCAGTACTTC. It yields the protein CSVARGQQETQYF.

The rearrangement links TRBV10-3 to TRBJ1-6; 8 bases map to TRBD1. This CDR3 is 16 amino acids long. The germline gives CDR1 ENHRY, CDR2 SYGVKD. The V and J ends lost 6 bases and 6 bases, in that order; junction bases with no gene match: 10. CDR3: CAIRPDRGIANSPLHF. CDR3 DNA sequence: TGTGCCATCAGACCCGACAGGGGTATTGCTAATTCACCCCTCCACTTT.

This chain uses TRBV11-2 with TRBJ2-5; 9 nucleotides agree with TRBD2. Germline V CDR1 and CDR2: SGHAT, FQNNGV. The CDR3 spans 17 residues. V dropped 5 bases and J dropped 2; count of bases not matched to a gene: 12. CDR3 sequence: CASSHQSILAGQETQYF. In nucleotides, the CDR3 is TGTGCCAGCAGCCACCAATCGATTCTAGCGGGACAAGAGACCCAGTACTTC. Complete variable domain (other parts from reference TRBV11-2 and TRBJ2-5): EAGVAQSPRYKIIEKRQSVAFWCNPISGHATLYWYQQILGQGPKLLIQFQNNGVVDDSQLPKDRFSAERLKGVDSTLKIQPAKLEDSAVYLCASSHQSILAGQETQYFGPGTRLLVL.

The chain combines TRBV10-2 with TRBJ2-7; D is ambiguous. Germline V gene sequence: CDR1 WSHSY, CDR2 SAAADI. Trimming cost V 2 bases and J 0 bases, with 2 bases left between them. The CDR3 has 12 residues. The CDR3 region is CASSELSYEQYF. CDR3 in DNA: TGCGCCAGCAGTGAGCTCTCCTACGAGCAGTACTTC.

The chain recombines TRBV2 with TRBJ2-1; TRBD2 aligns across 7 bases. Trimming at V came to 6 bases and at J to 0 bases, leaving 8 bases not matched to a gene. Looked up from germline, CDR1 is SNHLY and CDR2 is FYNNEI. The CDR3 length is 16 residues. The CDR3 loop reads CASRSLAASSYNEQFF. Written as DNA, the CDR3 is TGTGCCAGCAGGAGTCTAGCGGCCAGCTCCTACAATGAGCAGTTCTTC.

The rearrangement joins TRBV5-1 to TRBJ1-4; 7 positions agree with TRBD1. The CDR3 is made up of 13 amino acids. Losses at the gene ends were 6 bases for V and 2 bases for J; bases not matched to a gene: 1. Germline V CDR1 and CDR2: SGHRS, YFSETQ. CDR3 in DNA: TGCGCCAGCAAGACAGGGACTAATGAAAAACTGTTTTTT. Translation gives CASKTGTNEKLFF.

The gene calls are TRBV4-1 and TRBJ2-3, with D unresolved. Per germline, CDR1 MGHRA and CDR2 YSYEKL. V gave up 4 bases and J gave up 5 bases, with 10 bases separating them. The CDR3 consists of 13 residues. The chain's CDR3 is CASSLTPLDTQYF. The CDR3 coding sequence is TGCGCCAGCAGCCTAACACCGCTAGATACGCAGTATTTT.

This clone showed up just once. This chain joins TRBV7-2 and TRBJ2-5; a possible D gene is TRBD2 (5 bases). The CDR3 spans 14 residues. Trimming removed 5 bases at V and 5 bases at J, with 15 bases between. Germline assignment: CDR1 SGHTA and CDR2 FQGNSA. CDR3 bases: TGTGCCAGCAGCCGATGGGAGAGTATTGAGACCCAGTACTTC. Protein sequence: CASSRWESIETQYF.